The next 23 T cell receptor beta chains were all read from a single sample in a study of blood T cell repertoires in COVID-19. Sequencing used immunoSEQ multiplex PCR; TCRdb keeps in-frame clones, though not all of them. The sample lists about 59,000 clones; 65% to 80% were seen once. Sequenced: peripheral blood. The origin of the receptors is a man aged 55 to 69 with acute or convalescent COVID-19.

V gene TRBV7-3 combines with J gene TRBJ1-2, with 9 bases identical to TRBD1. CDR1 is SGHTA, CDR2 FQGTGA, per germline. The CDR3 totals 13 residues. The V and J ends lost 4 bases and 14 bases, in that order; junction bases with no gene match: 11. CDR3 DNA sequence: TGTGCCAGCAGCTCTCTAACAGGGGGCGCATTGACCTTC. Protein sequence: CASSSLTGGALTF.

Only one count was recorded for this clone. V and J are TRBV4-1 and TRBJ2-1; 15 positions match TRBD2. The CDR3 spans 18 residues. V dropped 5 bases and J dropped 8; count of bases not matched to a gene: 13. Germline V lookup: CDR1 MGHRA, CDR2 YSYEKL. This CDR3 reads CASSVRPGLAGGLDEQFF. DNA of the CDR3: TGCGCCAGCAGCGTGCGGCCGGGACTAGCGGGAGGTTTGGATGAGCAGTTCTTC.

This clone was observed a few times. V gene TRBV5-1 combines with J gene TRBJ2-7, with 7 bases fitting TRBD2. This CDR3 has 16 residues. V dropped 0 bases and J dropped 4; count of bases not matched to a gene: 10. Germline V lookup: CDR1 SGHRS, CDR2 YFSETQ. The CDR3 is CASSLVGAGETYEQYF. The CDR3 DNA reads as TGCGCCAGCAGCTTGGTAGGGGCGGGAGAAACTTACGAGCAGTACTTC.

V is TRBV2 and J is TRBJ2-3, with 7 bases aligning to TRBD1. Germline CDR1 and CDR2: SNHLY and FYNNEI. The length of the CDR3 is 11 residues. V trimming: 8 bases; J trimming: 4 bases; junction bases outside the gene matches: 0. As DNA, the CDR3 is TGTGCCAGCGGACAGGCAGATACGCAGTATTTT. Translation gives CASGQADTQYF.

The chain's CDR3 is CASSLEPDGYTF. CDR3 in DNA: TGTGCCAGCAGCTTAGAACCAGATGGCTACACCTTC. V and J are TRBV7-2 and TRBJ1-2, with D unresolved. CDR3 length: 12 amino acids. Germline V gene sequence: CDR1 SGHTA, CDR2 FQGNSA. The V end was cut by 1 base, the J end by 6 bases, with 6 bases between.

The J gene is TRBJ2-1, the V gene TRBV7-9, with TRBD2 identical over 10 bases. The CDR3 consists of 13 residues. Per germline, CDR1 SEHNR and CDR2 FQNEAQ (reference sequence). Germline trimming cut 2 bases from V and 8 bases from J; bases unmatched to any gene: 0. The CDR3 loop is CASSLLAGDEQFF. The DNA of the CDR3 is TGTGCCAGCAGCTTACTAGCGGGAGATGAGCAGTTCTTC.

This clone showed up just once. The sample carries other DNA sequences with the same CDR3. J is TRBJ2-1 and V is TRBV15; TRBD2 aligns across 12 bases. Germline V gene sequence: CDR1 LNHNV, CDR2 YYDKDF (reference sequence). The CDR3 spans 17 residues. V dropped 0 bases and J dropped 2; count of bases not matched to a gene: 2. The CDR3 is CATSRESSGRAYNEQFF. CDR3 coding DNA: TGTGCCACCAGCAGAGAGTCTAGCGGGAGGGCCTACAATGAGCAGTTCTTC. Together with reference TRBV15 and TRBJ2-1, the CDR3 gives the full variable domain: DAMVIQNPRYQVTQFGKPVTLSCSQTLNHNVMYWYQQKSSQAPKLLFHYYDKDFNNEADTPDNFQSRRPNTSFCFLDIRSPGLGDTAMYLCATSRESSGRAYNEQFFGPGTRLTVL.

The V and J genes are TRBV11-2 and TRBJ1-2; D gene uncertain. The CDR3 contains 15 residues. Germline V gene lookup returns CDR1 SGHAT and CDR2 FQNNGV. Trimming stripped 0 bases from V and 3 bases from J, with 11 bases between. As DNA, the CDR3 is TGTGCCAGCAGCTTAGATCATCCACACGACTATGGCTACACCTTC. It yields the protein CASSLDHPHDYGYTF.

The chain is built from TRBV19 and TRBJ2-1, with TRBD1 identical over 7 bases. The junction had 7 bases not matched to a gene; V was cut back by 3 bases and J by 5 bases. Germline values: CDR1 LNHDA, CDR2 SQIVND (reference sequence). The CDR3 length is 15 residues. The CDR3 nucleotides are TGTGCCAGTAGTATGTGGCAGGGGGAGAACAATGAGCAGTTCTTC. Encoded protein: CASSMWQGENNEQFF. Combining the CDR3 with reference TRBV19 and TRBJ2-1 gives the whole variable domain DGGITQSPKYLFRKEGQNVTLSCEQNLNHDAMYWYRQDPGQGLRLIYYSQIVNDFQKGDIAEGYSVSREKKESFPLTVTSAQKNPTAFYLCASSMWQGENNEQFFGPGTRLTVL.

The gene calls are TRBV11-2 and TRBJ2-1; D possibly corresponds to TRBD2 (5 bases). Germline V gives CDR1 SGHAT, CDR2 FQNNGV. The CDR3 length is 14 residues. Between the trimmed V and J ends, which lost 5 bases and 7 bases, there was a span of 15 bases. CDR3 sequence reads: CASSPSGNRNEQFF. The CDR3 nucleotides read TGTGCCAGCAGCCCAAGCGGCAATCGGAATGAGCAGTTCTTC.

This clone came up a few times. The chain couples TRBV15 to TRBJ1-2; TRBD1 is a possible D gene (6 bases). Trimming removed 4 bases from V and 5 bases from J, with 17 bases in between. The CDR3 contains 15 residues. CDR1 is LNHNV, CDR2 YYDKDF, per germline (reference sequence). In nucleotides, the CDR3 is TGTGCCACCAGCACTGGACAGACGCTAACTTATGGCTACACCTTC. Translation gives CATSTGQTLTYGYTF.

V is TRBV5-1 and J is TRBJ2-3; tentatively, D is TRBD2 (6 bases). V gave up 7 bases and J gave up 6 bases, with 12 bases separating them. This CDR3 is built from 12 residues. Germline V lookup: CDR1 SGHRS, CDR2 YFSETQ. DNA of the CDR3: TGCGCCAGCGGTCCGGGGGTGGATACGCAGTATTTT. This translates into CASGPGVDTQYF.

This clone has a handful of counts. V usage is TRBV18 and J usage is TRBJ2-7; unclear D gene. Germline-derived CDR1 and CDR2 are KGHSH and LQKENI. V dropped 2 bases and J dropped 5 bases, with 7 bases sitting between them. The length of the CDR3 is 12 residues. In nucleotides, the CDR3 is TGTGCCAGCTCACCAGCGTTTGACGAGCAGTACTTC. Translation gives CASSPAFDEQYF.

This clone was recorded a few times. The chain carries TRBV27 and TRBJ1-1; 7 bases map to TRBD1. CDR1 is MNHEY, CDR2 SMNVEV, per germline (reference sequence). V was clipped by 2 bases and J by 0 bases; unmatched bases: 6. This CDR3 has 16 residues. The CDR3 spells CASSLTGQRLNTEAFF. In DNA form, the CDR3 reads TGTGCCAGCAGTTTAACGGGACAGAGATTGAACACTGAAGCTTTCTTT.

The chain employs TRBV27 and TRBJ1-1; D not resolved. Trimming took off 4 bases at V and 4 bases at J, with 10 bases between the two ends. The CDR3 is 13 amino acids. Germline V gene sequence: CDR1 MNHEY, CDR2 SMNVEV (reference sequence). The CDR3 DNA sequence: TGTGCCAGCAGTTCCGCAGGTTTCACTGAAGCTTTCTTT. Protein product: CASSSAGFTEAFF.

The chain joins TRBV5-4 to TRBJ2-5; D is undetermined. The CDR3 has 14 amino acids. Trimming stripped 3 bases from V and 1 base from J, with 10 bases between. Germline lookup yields CDR1 SGHNT and CDR2 YYREEE (reference sequence). The CDR3 sequence is CASSYPTSQETQYF. CDR3 nucleotide sequence: TGTGCCAGCAGCTACCCGACAAGCCAAGAGACCCAGTACTTC.

CDR3 nucleotide sequence: TGCGCCAGCAGCCCCGATATGGGACAGGGGGCATCAGCTTTCTTT. The encoded protein is CASSPDMGQGASAFF. The V gene is TRBV5-1, the J gene TRBJ1-1, with 12 bases identical to TRBD1. Germline CDR1 SGHRS, CDR2 YFSETQ. With 4 bases clipped from V and 10 bases from J, the junction kept 11 bases outside the gene matches. The CDR3 runs to 15 residues. The full variable domain, its missing parts supplied by reference TRBV5-1 and TRBJ1-1, is KAGVTQTPRYLIKTRGQQVTLSCSPISGHRSVSWYQQTPGQGLQFLFEYFSETQRNKGNFPGRFSGRQFSNSRSEMNVSTLELGDSALYLCASSPDMGQGASAFFGQGTRLTVV.

The CDR3 loop is CASSLIGRDSYEQYF. The CDR3 DNA reads as TGTGCCAGCAGTTTAATTGGCAGGGACTCCTACGAGCAGTACTTC. V gene TRBV28 combines with J gene TRBJ2-7; perhaps TRBD1 as D (5 bases). This CDR3 is 15 amino acids long. Germline assignment: CDR1 MDHEN and CDR2 SYDVKM. V lost 2 bases, J lost 0 bases, and 11 bases lay in between.

Only a few counts were recorded for this clone. The chain combines TRBV30 with TRBJ1-3; the match to TRBD1 covers 7 bases. The CDR3 sequence is 14 residues long. The V gene's germline CDR1 is GTSNPN and CDR2 SVGIG (reference sequence). Trimming at V came to 6 bases and at J to 0 bases, leaving 5 bases not matched to a gene. The DNA for the CDR3 is TGTGCCTGTGGGGGACAGTACTCTGGAAACACCATATATTTT. This encodes CACGGQYSGNTIYF.

The rearrangement uses TRBV2 and TRBJ1-5, with unresolved D. The germline gives CDR1 SNHLY, CDR2 FYNNEI. This CDR3 contains 14 residues. V lost 2 bases, J lost 0 bases, and 5 bases lay in between. The CDR3 coding sequence is TGTGCCAGCAGTGAAACAAATAGCAATCAGCCCCAGCATTTT. Residues: CASSETNSNQPQHF.

The V gene is TRBV5-1, the J gene TRBJ1-1, with TRBD1 as a possible D gene (5 bases). V was trimmed by 0 bases and J by 1 base, leaving 7 bases between them. The germline V gene has CDR1 SGHRS and CDR2 YFSETQ. The CDR3 is 14 amino acids. The CDR3 is CASSLEGRNTEAFF. CDR3 DNA sequence: TGCGCCAGCAGCTTGGAGGGGCGGAACACTGAAGCTTTCTTT.

The chain has TRBV6-2 or TRBV6-3 and TRBJ2-1; D remains unclear. Germline V lookup: CDR1 MNHEY, CDR2 SVGEGT. This CDR3 is 15 amino acids long. With 5 bases removed from V and 9 bases from J, the gap between germline ends came to 20 bases. CDR3 bases: TGTGCCAGCAGTGCCGGGTCCAGCTCCTATAGTGAGCAGTTCTTC. It codes for CASSAGSSSYSEQFF.

Note on this clone: Other DNA sequences within the sample encode an identical CDR3. The rearrangement joins TRBV6-2 or TRBV6-3 to TRBJ2-1, with 8 bases matching TRBD1. Unmatched junction bases numbered 8, after V lost 3 bases and J lost 4 bases. The germline gives CDR1 MNHEY, CDR2 SVGEGT. The CDR3 contains 16 residues. The CDR3 region is CASSYSGQGAYNEQFF. For the CDR3, the DNA is TGTGCCAGCAGTTATTCAGGGCAGGGGGCTTACAATGAGCAGTTCTTC.